This T cell receptor beta chain was observed in a study of vaccination effects on CD4 cells after COVID-19. The wider study: After the second dose, samples were taken at median day 72. Study conclusions and caveats: Infection- and vaccine-induced clones contracted markedly late after vaccination.

TCRdb's table, derived via immunoSEQ multiplex PCR, lists solely in-frame clones and lacks some. The sample has some 21,000 clones, less than 85% seen once. In the ViraFEST assay, antigen-specific CD4+ clonotypes were identified by expansion after peptide-pool stimulation. Following a 10-day culture, CD4+ T cells were purified. Participants received two doses of either the BNT162b2 or mRNA-1273 vaccine. Notes on this clone: Its cognate antigen is unknown.

Trimming at V came to 0 bases and at J to 2 bases, leaving 15 bases not matched to a gene. The CDR3 has 20 amino acids. Germline V gene lookup returns CDR1 WNHNN and CDR2 SYGVQD (reference sequence). The chain joins TRBV10-1 to TRBJ2-7; 11 bases map to TRBD2. Sequences were derived from CD4+ T cells from PBMCs cultured with HCoV-229E spike peptides, sampled after COVID-19 vaccination. The TCR sequence derives from a human donor who received a COVID-19 vaccine. The CDR3: CASSESIDDLVAGGPYEQYF. The CDR3 DNA reads TGCGCCAGCAGTGAGTCCATAGATGATTTAGTAGCGGGAGGGCCCTACGAGCAGTACTTC.